Here is one T cell receptor beta chain with its context. This sample stems from a study of T cell changes during pregnancy in multiple sclerosis. Data came from immunoSEQ multiplex PCR; TCRdb stores just in-frame clones and leaves some out. The profile shows about 20,000 clones, about 88% of them singletons. The CDR3 contains 17 residues. Trimming stripped 7 bases from V and 0 bases from J, with 22 bases between. Germline CDR1 SNHLY, CDR2 FYNNEI. The sample consisted of CD8+ T cells from peripheral blood mononuclear cells, taken in the third trimester of pregnancy. V gene TRBV2 combines with J gene TRBJ2-7; D might be TRBD1 (5 bases). The sequence was collected from a female donor in good health, enrolled as a control in a pregnancy study. This CDR3 is CASTARAKTVSSYEQYF. CDR3 bases: TGTGCCAGCACCGCCCGTGCGAAGACAGTGAGCTCCTACGAGCAGTACTTC.